This T cell receptor beta chain was documented in a study of shared clonotypes between healthy human individuals. On the study more broadly: A donor's plate count was three for CD4 naive and three for CD4 memory; CD8 naive had two and CD8 memory one.

Genomic DNA of every subset was divided equally among multiple immunoSEQ plates. Profiling relied on immunoSEQ multiplex PCR, and the TCRdb table lists in-frame clones only, not all of them. The data show some 2.4 million clones, 90% to 95% seen once. From germline, CDR1 is MDHEN and CDR2 SYDVKM. Germline trimming cut 4 bases from V and 3 bases from J; bases unmatched to any gene: 4. The CDR3 sequence is 14 residues long. This clone has only a few counts. The chain couples TRBV28 to TRBJ2-7; TRBD1 matches 9 bases. The sequencing sample was made of naive CD4+ T cells from PBMCs. As to subset: CD45RA+ positively selected. This clonotype was sampled from a young man in good health. Some clones in this sample may be carry-over from other donors' samples. CDR3 nucleotides: TGTGCCAGCAGTTCCGGGACAGGGTTCTACGAGCAGTACTTC. Amino acid sequence: CASSSGTGFYEQYF.